This TCR beta chain appears in the sequencing data of a study of beta chain features in type 1 diabetes listed by TCRdb under 2018. Study-wide context: No differences in mean age, gender distribution, total cell number or subset yield were found between patients and healthy donors. A total of about 100 million sorted cells were examined across all samples, and RNA yield correlated strongly with the number of cells per subset. The study compared TCRB repertoires of sorted circulating CD4+ T cell subsets between recently diagnosed type 1 diabetes patients and matched healthy donors. Regulatory and stem cell-like memory subsets were isolated from only 8 patients and roughly eight healthy donors, whereas naive and central memory subsets came from all 30 or so donors.

The research as a whole found: A moderate but significant shortening of TCRB CDR3 length was observed in type 1 diabetes patients in all four CD4+ subsets. Shorter templates might have been favored by PCR, but patient and control samples were amplified and corrected together, so both groups would have been affected equally by any skew. Naive, central memory and regulatory TCRB repertoires appeared more similar among patients than among healthy donors. Because the HLA sub-analyses included only small numbers of individuals, any influence of HLA type on TCRB rearrangement was left unresolved. Patients with type 1 diabetes made fewer insertions and deleted more nucleotides at VDJ recombination sites, implying thymic rearrangement abnormalities. Sequencing cDNA rather than genomic DNA could over-represent highly expressing activated cells, although activation and CD3 levels did not differ between groups.

Inclusive of the bounding cysteine and phenylalanine, the CDR3 is 15 residues long. Only the CDR3 region is kept as DNA, spanning 45 bases read in frame from base 1. After removal of 0 bases from V and 2 bases from J, the junction retains 4 bases not matched to a gene. Sequences MNHNY (CDR1) and SVGAGI (CDR2) are obtained from the germline V gene (reference sequence). To note about this clone: The specificity of this receptor is unknown. It has no much larger one-base neighbor in the sample; base qualities were not kept. Other DNA variants within this sample encode the same CDR3.

The High Capacity cDNA Reverse Transcription Kit was used to reverse transcribe all of the isolated RNA, meaning that expressed TCRB transcripts were what got sequenced. Deep immunoSEQ sequencing was applied to naive, central memory and regulatory T cell samples, giving an average of around 3.8 million total reads per sample. Sorted cells were lysed in RLT buffer and RNA was extracted with DNase-treated RNeasy Micro or Mini kits, depending on cell number. Each cell subset was processed separately to prevent cross-contamination, with patient and healthy donor samples processed together. Using the immunoSEQ multiplex PCR, TCRB sequences were amplified from cDNA into 87-bp fragments spanning the CDR3 region. Sequencing of the amplicons was done on the Illumina HiSeq platform. The original methods were these. PCR bias was computationally corrected using synthetic template baselines, reads within Hamming distance 2 were collapsed, and singletons that could not be merged were discarded. Reads were aligned against IMGT so that V, D and J genes, CDR3 length and insertions or deletions at six rearrangement sites could be assigned. Within each subset, clonotype counts were normalized to the number of sorted cells before true diversity and Gini coefficients were calculated with the tcR R package. Repertoire sharing was quantified using the overlap coefficient calculated on TCRB nucleotide sequences. The table comes from immuneACCESS by way of TCRdb, which keeps in-frame sequences with V and J called. Part of the clones is missing from these tables; in studies checked, under half for an unresolved V gene and the rest for unknown reasons. V and J calls and clone size are given by that table; D and trimming were obtained from the DNA. The sample data list about 370,000 clones, and about 10% of these were observed just once. Around 0.66% of the sample goes to the ten largest clones.

From each donor, a single peripheral blood sample of about 100 mL on average was drawn into heparinised tubes. Using a panel that included CD45RO, CCR7, CD25, CD127, CD95 and CD27, naive, central memory, regulatory and stem cell-like memory CD4+ T cells were sorted on a BD FACSAria II. All sorted populations exceeded 95% purity. PBMCs were separated immediately by Lymphoprep density gradient centrifugation and were stained directly, without being cultured. To minimize batch effects, samples were stained and sorted in pairs, one healthy donor with one patient per experiment. The chain employs TRBV6-6 and TRBJ2-7; 7 middle bases align to TRBD2. Sequencing was performed on central memory CD4+ T cells from blood. This sequence originates from a man under 40 with type 1 diabetes. The CDR3 reads CASSYSSGNPYEQYF. The DNA is as follows: TGTGCCAGCAGTTACTCCAGCGGGAATCCCTACGAGCAGTACTTC.